One and the same sample provided the 8 T cell receptor beta chains below, sequenced in a study of blood T cells in healthy people across ages. Combining a sample-barcoded 5' primer with a J-beta primer mix, a second PCR ran for roughly 6 to 12 cycles. TCRdb independently ran MiXCR on the 5' RACE reads; one entry per CDR3 protein. Of more than 800,000 distinct CDR3 sequences in the sample, 25% to 30% were seen once. Input material: blood. Receptors were obtained from a woman older than 75 in good health.

The chain uses TRBV25-1 and TRBJ2-7, with 8 bases identical to TRBD1. The junction had 8 bases not matched to a gene; V was cut back by 4 bases and J by 3 bases. This CDR3 has 15 residues. Germline loops: CDR1 MGHDK, CDR2 SYGVNS. The CDR3 is CASSGMGTGFYEQYF. In DNA, the CDR3 is TGTGCCAGCAGTGGGATGGGGACAGGCTTCTACGAGCAGTACTTC.

This rearrangement joins TRBV12-3 or TRBV12-4 to TRBJ1-1; the D gene is possibly TRBD1 (6 bases). V lost 6 bases and J 4 bases, leaving 18 bases between the germline ends. The length of the CDR3 is 15 residues. Here the CDR3 DNA reads TGTGCCAGCAGGGGGTCGGGGAGGGGGTTCACTGAAGCTTTCTTT. Its protein is CASRGSGRGFTEAFF.

This chain links TRBV3-1 with TRBJ1-6; unclear D gene. The CDR3 is 15 amino acids. V shed 4 bases and J shed 10 bases, with 17 bases lying between them. Per the germline V gene, CDR1 is LGHDT and CDR2 is YNNKEL (reference sequence). CDR3 DNA: TGTGCCAGCAGCCTAAGGGCTTTGGAATGGTCACCCCTCCACTTT. It translates to CASSLRALEWSPLHF.

With respect to this clonotype: This may be a read error: a much more frequent sequence differs by one nucleotide. The genes are TRBV12-3 or TRBV12-4 and TRBJ2-3; TRBD1 matches at 8 bases. The CDR3 runs to 14 residues. V shed 5 bases and J 10 bases; nucleotides not matched to a gene: 11. In nucleotides, the CDR3 is TGTGCCAGCAGTCACCTGGACAGGGATGATGCGCAGTATTTT. The encoded protein is CASSHLDRDDAQYF.

Ten or more counts support this clonotype. V and J are TRBV20-1 and TRBJ2-3, with D possibly being TRBD1 (5 bases). The CDR3 runs 14 residues. The V gene's germline CDR1 is DFQATT and CDR2 SNEGSKA (reference sequence). Between the trimmed V and J ends, which lost 5 bases and 2 bases, there was a span of 14 bases. This CDR3 reads CSALGQESTDTQYF. The CDR3 region has the DNA TGCAGTGCTCTGGGGCAGGAATCCACAGATACGCAGTATTTT.

V and J are TRBV12-3 or TRBV12-4 and TRBJ1-4; D uncertain. The CDR3 consists of 13 residues. V gave up 4 bases and J gave up 8 bases, with 11 bases separating them. The CDR3 spells CASSSLIEEKLFF. The CDR3 DNA follows: TGTGCCAGCAGTTCCTTAATTGAAGAAAAACTGTTTTTT.

This clonotype was counted ten times or more. V usage is TRBV7-9 and J usage is TRBJ2-5, with 8 bases fitting TRBD1. CDR1 SEHNR and CDR2 FQNEAQ come from the germline V gene (reference sequence). The CDR3 loop spans 16 amino acids. V was clipped by 5 bases and J by 3 bases; unmatched bases: 11. CDR3 nucleotides: TGTGCCAGCAGCCCGCCCCGACAGGGGATGGAAGAGACCCAGTACTTC. It encodes CASSPPRQGMEETQYF.

This clonotype has a handful of counts. A much larger clone is a single base away; this may be a read error. The V call is TRBV7-9, the J call TRBJ2-4; TRBD2 matches 7 bases. This CDR3 comprises 14 residues. The J segment lost 13 bases and the V segment lost 5 bases, leaving 14 bases of the junction unmatched. Germline values: CDR1 SEHNR, CDR2 FQNEAQ (reference sequence). CDR3 protein: CASSPRTSREIQYF. CDR3 bases: TGTGCCAGCAGCCCTCGGACTAGTCGAGAGATCCAGTACTTC.